This T cell receptor (beta chain) was sequenced during a study of blood T cell repertoires in COVID-19. Study background: Samples of COVID-19 (acute and convalescent) were obtained from the United States, Italy and Spain.

Methods used by the authors: Quantification of nucleated cells was approximated via reference gene primer amplification. Libraries were prepared by immunoSEQ multiplex PCR; TCRdb keeps only in-frame clonotypes and omits some of them. The V and J calls and clone size were taken over from that table, and D and trimming were inferred from the DNA. This table has approximately 25,000 clones, roughly 91% appearing once. This receptor was obtained from a man aged 45 to 65 with active COVID-19. The sequencing sample was made of peripheral blood.

The CDR3 DNA follows: TGCGCCAGCAGCCAAGTTATAGGGACAGGGTCCTACGAGCAGTACTTC. Amino acid sequence: CASSQVIGTGSYEQYF. The chain joins TRBV4-1 to TRBJ2-7; 9 bases map to TRBD1. V lost 1 base and J lost 1; bases outside the gene matches: 5. Germline loops: CDR1 MGHRA, CDR2 YSYEKL. The CDR3 runs to 16 residues.